These 12 T cell receptor beta chains share one sample of origin, sequenced in a study of T cells in localized non-small cell lung cancer. TCRdb's table, derived via immunoSEQ multiplex PCR, lists solely in-frame clones and lacks some. The repertoire holds approximately 7,000 clones, around 50% seen once, with 2.5% to 3.5% in the top ten. This material consisted of lymph node tissue, taken before any cancer treatment. The receptors come from a female donor over 55 with stage I lung adenocarcinoma.

The chain uses TRBV19 and TRBJ1-4, with 7 nucleotides matching TRBD1. The CDR3 extends over 14 amino acids. Germline V CDR1 and CDR2: LNHDA, SQIVND (reference sequence). V gave up 10 bases and J gave up 7 bases; unmatched junction bases: 12. CDR3 loop: CATKQRGPGEKLFF. CDR3 sequence (DNA): TGTGCCACTAAACAAAGGGGGCCTGGTGAAAAACTGTTTTTT.

This clone was detected a few times. This chain joins TRBV29-1 and TRBJ1-1; 11 bases agree with TRBD1. This CDR3 comprises 14 residues. J was trimmed by 4 bases and V by 6 bases; bases with no gene match: 7. Germline V gives CDR1 SQVTM, CDR2 ANQGSEA. Here the CDR3 reads CSVGQGAPGTEAFF. DNA for the CDR3: TGCAGCGTCGGACAGGGGGCTCCCGGCACTGAAGCTTTCTTT.

This clone occurred a few times. V usage is TRBV11-1 and J usage is TRBJ1-2, with 11 bases aligning to TRBD1. The germline gives CDR1 SGHAT, CDR2 FQDESV (reference sequence). The CDR3 spans 14 residues. The junction had 4 bases not matched to a gene; V was cut back by 3 bases and J by 7 bases. CDR3 region: CASSLDRGRSGYTF. CDR3 DNA: TGTGCCAGCAGCTTGGACAGGGGGCGGTCTGGCTACACCTTC.

The genes are TRBV29-1 and TRBJ2-3; D gene uncertain. The germline V gene encodes CDR1 SQVTM and CDR2 ANQGSEA. The CDR3 totals 12 residues. Deletions cut 4 bases from V and 2 bases from J, with 7 bases between. CDR3 protein: CSVARATDTQYF. The CDR3, as DNA: TGCAGCGTTGCCCGGGCCACAGATACGCAGTATTTT.

This chain uses TRBV19 with TRBJ2-1, with 9 bases aligning to TRBD1. The CDR3 is 15 amino acids. Germline assignment: CDR1 LNHDA and CDR2 SQIVND (reference sequence). With 4 bases clipped from V and 2 bases from J, the junction kept 3 bases outside the gene matches. This CDR3 is CASSRGQGPYNEQFF. CDR3 DNA sequence: TGTGCCAGTAGTAGGGGACAGGGTCCCTACAATGAGCAGTTCTTC.

This clone was seen a handful of times. This chain connects TRBV16 to TRBJ1-5; D ambiguous. Trimming shortened V by 1 base and J by 7 bases, and 8 bases separated the two germline ends. The CDR3 runs to 13 residues. Germline V gene lookup returns CDR1 KGHSY and CDR2 FQNENV. The CDR3: CASSQWISQPQHF. The CDR3 nucleotides are TGTGCCAGCAGCCAATGGATCTCCCAGCCCCAGCATTTT.

The chain recombines TRBV18 with TRBJ1-4; D is perhaps TRBD1 (5 bases). Trimming left V 6 bases short and J 8 bases short, with 19 bases between. The germline CDR1 and CDR2 sequences are KGHSH and LQKENI. This CDR3 is 15 amino acids long. The CDR3 sequence: CASSLGLQDGEKLFF. As DNA, the CDR3 is TGTGCCAGCTCCTTAGGTCTACAGGATGGGGAAAAACTGTTTTTT.

The chain recombines TRBV29-1 with TRBJ1-1; TRBD1 aligns across 7 bases. Germline-derived CDR1 and CDR2 are SQVTM and ANQGSEA. V shed 6 bases and J 1 base; nucleotides not matched to a gene: 5. CDR3 length equals 13 residues. The CDR3 region has the DNA TGCAGCGTGACCCGACAGGGGAACACTGAAGCTTTCTTT. The encoded protein is CSVTRQGNTEAFF.

V gene TRBV6-8 combines with J gene TRBJ2-6; D is unresolved. This CDR3 region has 14 residues. Per germline, CDR1 MNHGY and CDR2 SAAAGT. The V end was cut by 5 bases, the J end by 1 base, with 6 bases between. The CDR3 is CASSPVSGANVLTF. The CDR3 region has the DNA TGTGCCAGCAGTCCGGTTTCTGGGGCCAACGTCCTGACTTTC.

The rearrangement joins TRBV30 to TRBJ1-2, with D maybe TRBD1 (5 bases). The ends were cut back, 3 bases at V and 7 bases at J, with 15 bases in the middle. This CDR3 spans 13 amino acids. Germline V lookup: CDR1 GTSNPN, CDR2 SVGIG (reference sequence). The CDR3 loop reads CAWSPYLGLGYTF. The DNA for the CDR3 is TGTGCCTGGAGCCCCTACTTGGGGCTTGGCTACACCTTC. Full variable domain (remainder filled in from reference TRBV30 and TRBJ1-2): SQTIHQWPATLVQPVGSPLSLECTVEGTSNPNLYWYRQAAGRGLQLLFYSVGIGQISSEVPQNLSASRPQDRQFILSSKKLLLSDSGFYLCAWSPYLGLGYTFGSGTRLTVV.

The chain links TRBV23-1 to TRBJ1-6, with TRBD1 matching 8 bases. TRBV23-1 is designated an ORF whose function remains uncertain. V lost 6 bases to trimming and J lost 1 base; unmatched junction nucleotides: 8. The length of the CDR3 is 17 residues. CDR3 nucleotide sequence: TGCGCCAGCAGCCAAGACCGGGACAGGTCCTATAATTCACCCCTCCACTTT. Its translation is CASSQDRDRSYNSPLHF.

This clone was recorded once. The CDR3 loop is CASRESGGTEAFF. CDR3 coding DNA: TGTGCCAGCAGGGAATCAGGGGGGACTGAAGCTTTCTTT. The gene calls are TRBV6-8 and TRBJ1-1; 7 bases are shared with TRBD1. V gave up 6 bases and J gave up 5 bases; unmatched junction bases: 6. The length of the CDR3 is 13 residues. Germline V gene lookup returns CDR1 MNHGY and CDR2 SAAAGT.